The 23 T cell receptor beta chains below come from one sample, sequenced in a study of OX40 agonist ivuxolimab in advanced cancers. Libraries came from the immunoSEQ multiplex PCR assay. Not all clones reach the TCRdb copy of this immuneACCESS table, which keeps in-frame sequences only. Checked studies attribute under half of the gap to unresolved V genes and leave the rest unexplained. In all, the sample holds around 65,000 clones, and 90% of those were seen once. Of the sample, about 10% is held by the ten largest clones. The specimen comprised CD4+ or CD8+ T cells sorted from blood, sampled in a trial of the OX40 agonist ivuxolimab. The receptor source for this set is an adult with an advanced solid tumor such as melanoma, head and neck, liver or kidney cancer.

J is TRBJ1-4 and V is TRBV6-1; D not certain. The CDR3 is 16 residues long. Trimming took 3 bases from V and 0 from J, leaving 11 bases between them. Germline CDR1 is MNHNS and CDR2 is SASEGT. CDR3 bases: TGTGCCAGCAGTGAGAGGGCGTCAGCAACTAATGAAAAACTGTTTTTT. Protein product: CASSERASATNEKLFF.

This clone was seen a single time. The chain carries TRBV7-3 and TRBJ1-1; TRBD1 matches at 9 bases. The germline gives CDR1 SGHTA, CDR2 FQGTGA. The CDR3 is made up of 15 amino acids. Trimming removed 1 base from V and 5 bases from J; junction bases left unmatched: 5. In DNA, the CDR3 is TGTGCCAGCAGCTTAATTGGGACAGGGTTGACTGAAGCTTTCTTT. It codes for CASSLIGTGLTEAFF.

The chain joins TRBV19 to TRBJ2-7; D is unresolved. CDR1 and CDR2 from the germline V gene are LNHDA and SQIVND (reference sequence). Trimming removed 1 base at V and 2 bases at J, with 9 bases between. CDR3 length equals 14 residues. CDR3 DNA sequence: TGTGCCAGTAGTATAGCTGGTCAGACCTACGAGCAGTACTTC. As protein: CASSIAGQTYEQYF.

The J gene is TRBJ1-1, the V gene TRBV6-5; the match to TRBD1 covers 7 bases. The CDR3 extends over 14 amino acids. The germline V gene has CDR1 MNHEY and CDR2 SVGAGI. V shed 4 bases and J 0 bases; nucleotides not matched to a gene: 2. CDR3 residues: CASSSTGLNTEAFF. In nucleotides, the CDR3 is TGTGCCAGCAGTTCGACAGGGTTGAACACTGAAGCTTTCTTT.

Notes on this clone: The CDR3 ends on some other residue instead of the conserved phenylalanine or tryptophan, so this is likely a read error. The chain employs TRBV20-1 and TRBJ1-2; D uncertain. This CDR3 has 11 residues. Germline CDR1 reads DFQATT; CDR2 reads SNEGSKA (reference sequence). V lost 7 bases, J lost 0 bases, and 6 bases lay in between. The DNA for the CDR3 is TGCAGTGTTGCGCCTAACTATGGCTACACCCTC. Its protein product is CSVAPNYGYTL.

The chain joins TRBV6-5 to TRBJ2-1, with D possibly matching TRBD1 (6 bases). Germline CDR1 reads MNHEY; CDR2 reads SVGAGI. Trimming cost V 5 bases and J 14 bases, with 22 bases left between them. The CDR3 length is 14 residues. In DNA form, the CDR3 reads TGTGCCAGCAGTAAATCCACAGGGCAACAAATAAAGTTCTTC. Encoded protein: CASSKSTGQQIKFF.

This chain connects TRBV5-6 to TRBJ1-5, with D uncertain. Germline loops: CDR1 SGHDT, CDR2 YYEEEE. V shed 2 bases and J shed 2 bases, with 11 bases lying between them. This CDR3 is 15 amino acids long. The CDR3 DNA reads as TGTGCCAGCAGCTTAAGTCCAGCAGGCAATCAGCCCCAGCATTTT. Translating it yields CASSLSPAGNQPQHF.

CDR3 sequence (DNA): TGTGCCAGCAGACAGGGACCGGCAACTAATGAAAAACTGTTTTTT. It encodes CASRQGPATNEKLFF. V usage is TRBV6-1 and J usage is TRBJ1-4, with D perhaps matching TRBD1 (6 bases). CDR1 MNHNS and CDR2 SASEGT come from the germline V gene. This CDR3 spans 15 amino acids. V was cut by 6 bases and J by 0 bases, with 11 bases left in between.

The V gene is TRBV5-5, the J gene TRBJ2-1; 8 bases fit TRBD2. The CDR3 is 15 amino acids. V gave up 1 base and J gave up 10 bases; unmatched junction bases: 10. CDR1 and CDR2 (germline): SGHKS, YYEKEE (reference sequence). In nucleotides, the CDR3 is TGTGCCAGCAGCTTGTACGGTAGCGGGAAAGACGAGCAGTTCTTC. It is translated as CASSLYGSGKDEQFF.

CDR3 in amino acids: CASSDGPNTGELFF. For the CDR3, the DNA is TGTGCCAGCTCGGACGGACCGAACACCGGGGAGCTGTTTTTT. This rearrangement joins TRBV25-1 to TRBJ2-2, with D unclear. V gave up 8 bases and J gave up 0 bases, with 10 bases separating them. Germline lookup yields CDR1 MGHDK and CDR2 SYGVNS. This CDR3 has 14 amino acids. The full variable domain, in which reference TRBV25-1 and TRBJ2-2 provide the parts outside the CDR3, is EADIYQTPRYLVIGTGKKITLECSQTMGHDKMYWYQQDPGMELHLIHYSYGVNSTEKGDLSSESTVSRIRTEHFPLTLESARPSHTSQYLCASSDGPNTGELFFGEGSRLTVL.

This clone has a handful of counts. The chain joins TRBV7-3 to TRBJ1-1, with D maybe TRBD1 (6 bases). CDR3 length equals 14 residues. V was pared by 5 bases and J by 2 bases, with 12 bases between. Germline CDR1 and CDR2: SGHTA and FQGTGA. In DNA, the CDR3 is TGTGCCAGCAGCACTAGCGGGGGCAACACTGAAGCTTTCTTT. Its translation: CASSTSGGNTEAFF.

The chain joins TRBV14 to TRBJ2-5; the match to TRBD1 covers 7 bases. Trimming took 1 base from V and 3 from J; bases not matched to a gene: 5. The CDR3 sequence is 15 residues long. Germline CDR1 SGHDN, CDR2 FVKESK. Written as DNA, the CDR3 is TGTGCCAGCAGCCAAGCCGGGACAGTAAAAGAGACCCAGTACTTC. Translation: CASSQAGTVKETQYF.

This CDR3 is CATASYNEQFF. CDR3 DNA: TGTGCCACCGCGTCCTACAATGAGCAGTTCTTC. J is TRBJ2-1 and V is TRBV10-3; D is unclear. The germline V gene encodes CDR1 ENHRY and CDR2 SYGVKD. V was clipped by 10 bases and J by 1 base, with 5 bases between them. This CDR3 contains 11 residues.

This chain joins TRBV4-3 and TRBJ2-7; TRBD1 matches at 10 bases. Looked up from germline, CDR1 is LGHNA and CDR2 is YSLEER. Losses at the gene ends were 4 bases for V and 5 bases for J; bases not matched to a gene: 8. This CDR3 has 15 amino acids. The CDR3 protein is CASSREDRGVHEQYF. CDR3 nucleotide sequence: TGCGCCAGCAGCCGGGAGGACAGGGGGGTCCACGAGCAGTACTTC.

The chain combines TRBV7-9 with TRBJ2-5, with D perhaps matching TRBD1 (5 bases). The CDR3 contains 19 residues. Trimming pared 5 bases from V and 5 bases from J, leaving 30 bases between. Germline V gene data show CDR1 as SEHNR and CDR2 as FQNEAQ (reference sequence). DNA for the CDR3: TGTGCCAGCAGCCTAAGGGGTCCTTATCGGGCCATATACGGGGAGACCCAGTACTTC. It yields the protein CASSLRGPYRAIYGETQYF. The whole variable domain, filled in from reference TRBV7-9 and TRBJ2-5, reads DTGVSQNPRHKITKRGQNVTFRCDPISEHNRLYWYRQTLGQGPEFLTYFQNEAQLEKSRLLSDRFSAERPKGSFSTLEIQRTEQGDSAMYLCASSLRGPYRAIYGETQYFGPGTRLLVL.

The rearrangement joins TRBV11-3 to TRBJ2-1; TRBD2 aligns across 13 bases. The ends lost 1 base at V and 10 bases at J; junction bases unmatched: 4. The CDR3 covers 15 residues. Germline assignment: CDR1 SGHNT and CDR2 YENEEA. Written as DNA, the CDR3 is TGTGCCAGCAGCTTAGTTCGGACTAGCGGGAGCGAGCAGTTCTTC. It encodes CASSLVRTSGSEQFF.

This chain joins TRBV6-6 and TRBJ2-1, with a weak D call TRBD2 (6 bases). CDR1 and CDR2 (germline): MNHNY, SVGAGI (reference sequence). The CDR3 is 15 residues long. V was pared by 0 bases and J by 3 bases, with 9 bases between. CDR3 coding DNA: TGTGCCAGCAGTTACTCGACTAGAAACTACAATGAGCAGTTCTTC. This encodes CASSYSTRNYNEQFF.

The V and J genes are TRBV28 and TRBJ1-2; unclear D gene. V shed 6 bases and J shed 1 base, with 12 bases lying between them. The length of the CDR3 is 14 residues. Germline lookup yields CDR1 MDHEN and CDR2 SYDVKM. The CDR3 reads CASRYGAGNYGYTF. CDR3 DNA sequence: TGTGCCAGCAGATATGGAGCGGGTAACTATGGCTACACCTTC.

Only one count was recorded for this clone. The J gene is TRBJ2-7, the V gene TRBV5-6; 13 bases match TRBD2. The trim removed 2 bases at V and 4 bases at J, leaving 6 bases unmatched. Germline CDR1 reads SGHDT; CDR2 reads YYEEEE. This CDR3 contains 16 residues. The CDR3 is CASSFLGTSGKYEQYF. The CDR3 DNA reads TGTGCCAGCAGCTTTTTAGGGACTAGCGGGAAATACGAGCAGTACTTC. Using reference TRBV5-6 and TRBJ2-7 for the parts outside the CDR3, the full variable domain is DAGVTQSPTHLIKTRGQQVTLRCSPKSGHDTVSWYQQALGQGPQFIFQYYEEEERQRGNFPDRFSGHQFPNYSSELNVNALLLGDSALYLCASSFLGTSGKYEQYFGPGTRLTVT.

The CDR3 loop is CASSLEGNIQYF. The CDR3 DNA follows: TGTGCCAGCAGCTTAGAAGGGAACATTCAGTACTTC. The chain is built from TRBV7-9 and TRBJ2-4; D ambiguous. This CDR3 contains 12 residues. The V gene's germline CDR1 is SEHNR and CDR2 FQNEAQ (reference sequence). V was trimmed by 1 base and J by 7 bases, leaving 5 bases between them.

This clone occurred once. The V gene is TRBV5-1, the J gene TRBJ1-4, with D uncertain. The germline CDR1 and CDR2 sequences are SGHRS and YFSETQ. With 0 bases removed from V and 8 bases from J, the gap between germline ends came to 14 bases. The length of the CDR3 is 15 residues. CDR3 sequence (DNA): TGCGCCAGCAGCTTGGATCCGGGGTCTAGAGAAAAACTGTTTTTT. It codes for CASSLDPGSREKLFF.

The chain couples TRBV5-6 to TRBJ2-2; D not certain. Germline CDR1 SGHDT, CDR2 YYEEEE. The CDR3 totals 16 residues. Between the trimmed V and J ends, which lost 1 base and 5 bases, there was a span of 15 bases. The CDR3 DNA reads TGTGCCAGCAGCTTGACCGCCGTCAGGAAAACCGGGGAGCTGTTTTTT. Amino acid sequence: CASSLTAVRKTGELFF.

The V call is TRBV5-1, the J call TRBJ2-7; D is uncertain. The CDR3 sequence is 13 residues long. V was trimmed by 0 bases and J by 3 bases, leaving 7 bases between them. Looked up from germline, CDR1 is SGHRS and CDR2 is YFSETQ. This chain's CDR3 is CASSLEAVYEQYF. The CDR3 DNA reads as TGCGCCAGCAGCTTGGAGGCCGTCTACGAGCAGTACTTC. The complete variable domain, with remaining parts taken from reference TRBV5-1 and TRBJ2-7, reads KAGVTQTPRYLIKTRGQQVTLSCSPISGHRSVSWYQQTPGQGLQFLFEYFSETQRNKGNFPGRFSGRQFSNSRSEMNVSTLELGDSALYLCASSLEAVYEQYFGPGTRLTVT.